This T cell receptor (beta chain) is drawn from a study of spatial heterogeneity in lung cancer. A single record per CDR3 protein comes from TCRdb applying MiXCR to the 5' RACE reads. In the table there are 45,000 to 55,000 distinct CDR3 sequences, under 6% of which are singletons. Time point in this sample: sample taken at primary tumor resection. Whole RNA, which was extracted from tumor, nontumor lung tissue or frozen PBMC, was sequenced without any cell sorting. In germline, CDR1 is DFQATT, CDR2 SNEGSKA (reference sequence). CDR3 size: 12 residues. As for this clonotype: This sequence may be a read error, since a much larger clone differs from it by one base.

Sequencing used PBMCs, obtained at surgery. The genes are TRBV20-1 and TRBJ2-7, with D uncertain. The receptor was derived from a male donor with early-stage non-small cell lung cancer. CDR3 amino acids: CSAGDGGYEQYF. CDR3 coding DNA: TGCAGTGCTGGAGATGGCGGCTACGAGCAGTACTTC.